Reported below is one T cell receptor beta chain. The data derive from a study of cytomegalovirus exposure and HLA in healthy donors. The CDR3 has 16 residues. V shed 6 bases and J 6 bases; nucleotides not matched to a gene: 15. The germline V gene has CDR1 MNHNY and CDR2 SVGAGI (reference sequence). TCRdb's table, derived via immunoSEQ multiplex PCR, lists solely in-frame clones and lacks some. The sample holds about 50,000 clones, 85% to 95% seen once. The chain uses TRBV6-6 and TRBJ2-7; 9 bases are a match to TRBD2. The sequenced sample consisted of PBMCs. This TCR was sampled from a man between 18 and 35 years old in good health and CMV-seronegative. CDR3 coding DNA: TGTGCCAGCAGCGCATTAGCGGGGGAGCAGGGGGTCGAGCAGTACTTC. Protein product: CASSALAGEQGVEQYF.